A selection of T cell receptor beta chains follows, all from one sample in a study of regulatory T cells in long-lasting Graves disease. One entry per CDR3 protein results from TCRdb running MiXCR on the multiplex PCR reads. The table lists about 420,000 distinct CDR3 sequences, around 20% of them singletons, with about 27% in the top ten. This sample comprised peripheral blood mononuclear cells (PBMCs), obtained when the disease was refractory, from a patient treated with antithyroid drugs. These TCRs come from a female donor with Graves disease. Both conserved end residues are part of each CDR3. Each record gives: V gene, J gene, clone size, D gene, CDR3 DNA, CDR3 protein. A D gene is named only where the DNA matches it firmly. For some rows the clone size is stated as once, few or many, or as a class when expanded; others skip it.

v_call: TRBV2; j_call: TRBJ1-2; clone_size: many; d_call: TRBD1; cdr3_nt: TGTGCCAGCACTTTGACAGGGGGCGATGGCTACACCTTC; cdr3_aa: CASTLTGGDGYTF
v_call: TRBV19; j_call: TRBJ1-1; clone_size: few; d_call: -; cdr3_nt: TGTGCCAGCACCCGGAGGGAGAACACTGAAGCTTTCTTT; cdr3_aa: CASTRRENTEAFF
v_call: TRBV12-3/TRBV12-4; j_call: TRBJ2-5; clone_size: many; d_call: TRBD1; cdr3_nt: TGTGCCAGCAGTGAAACAGGGGATAGTCAAGAGACCCAGTACTTC; cdr3_aa: CASSETGDSQETQYF
v_call: TRBV2; j_call: TRBJ1-4; clone_size: many; d_call: -; cdr3_nt: TGTGCCAGCAGTGAATTCGGCGGAATGAATGAAAAACTGTTTTTT; cdr3_aa: CASSEFGGMNEKLFF
v_call: TRBV7-3; j_call: TRBJ2-1; clone_size: many; d_call: -; cdr3_nt: TGTGCCAGCAGCTCCCGACCCAGCTCCTACAATGAGCAGTTCTTC; cdr3_aa: CASSSRPSSYNEQFF
v_call: TRBV20-1; j_call: TRBJ1-5; clone_size: few; d_call: -; cdr3_nt: TGCAGTGCAAGGGACATAAGCGGCAATCAGCCCCAGCATTTT; cdr3_aa: CSARDISGNQPQHF
v_call: TRBV29-1; j_call: TRBJ1-1; clone_size: few; d_call: -; cdr3_nt: TGCAGCGCTTCACGAACAGGGTCGAACACTGAAGCTTTCTTT; cdr3_aa: CSASRTGSNTEAFF
v_call: TRBV19; j_call: TRBJ2-7; clone_size: -; d_call: TRBD2; cdr3_nt: TGTGCCAGTAGACCTAGCGGGAGGAACTCCTACGAGCAGTACTTC; cdr3_aa: CASRPSGRNSYEQYF
v_call: TRBV11-2; j_call: TRBJ2-1; clone_size: -; d_call: -; cdr3_nt: TGTGCCAGCAGCGGATCGGGGACGGGCAATGAGCAGTTCTTC; cdr3_aa: CASSGSGTGNEQFF
v_call: TRBV2; j_call: TRBJ2-7; clone_size: -; d_call: -; cdr3_nt: TGTGCCAGCAGTGCGGCAGGGGCCGACTACGAGCAGTACTTC; cdr3_aa: CASSAAGADYEQYF
v_call: TRBV4-1; j_call: TRBJ1-5; clone_size: -; d_call: TRBD1; cdr3_nt: TGCGCCAGCAGCCAAGTCCTGGGACAGAATCAGCCCCAGCATTTT; cdr3_aa: CASSQVLGQNQPQHF
v_call: TRBV30; j_call: TRBJ2-7; clone_size: -; d_call: TRBD2; cdr3_nt: TGTGCCTGGAGTCACGGGGCTAGCGGGAGTATCGAGCAGTACTTC; cdr3_aa: CAWSHGASGSIEQYF
v_call: TRBV12-3/TRBV12-4; j_call: TRBJ1-2; clone_size: many; d_call: TRBD1; cdr3_nt: TGTGCCAGCAGCAAGGACAGGGGGCCGTATGGCTACACCTTC; cdr3_aa: CASSKDRGPYGYTF
v_call: TRBV24-1; j_call: TRBJ2-7; clone_size: -; d_call: TRBD1; cdr3_nt: TGTGCCACCAGTGAGACTGGACAGGGTCTTCGGCAGTACTTC; cdr3_aa: CATSETGQGLRQYF
v_call: TRBV12-3/TRBV12-4; j_call: TRBJ2-2; clone_size: many; d_call: -; cdr3_nt: TGTGCCAGCAGGCAACGCACAGGGCCCCCGTTCACCGGGGAGCTGTTTTTT; cdr3_aa: CASRQRTGPPFTGELFF
v_call: TRBV3-1; j_call: TRBJ2-5; clone_size: many; d_call: -; cdr3_nt: TGTGCCAGCAGCCAAGGAATGCTCCGGTACTTC; cdr3_aa: CASSQGMLRYF
v_call: TRBV6-1; j_call: TRBJ2-7; clone_size: many; d_call: TRBD1; cdr3_nt: TGTGCCAGCAGAACGGGACAGCGCGAGCAGTACTTC; cdr3_aa: CASRTGQREQYF
v_call: TRBV5-1; j_call: TRBJ1-1; clone_size: -; d_call: TRBD1; cdr3_nt: TGCGCCAGCAGCTTCCAGACAGGGGGTAGGACTGAAGCTTTCTTT; cdr3_aa: CASSFQTGGRTEAFF
v_call: TRBV7-3; j_call: TRBJ2-6; clone_size: many; d_call: TRBD2; cdr3_nt: TGTGCCAGCAGGCTGAGCGGGGCTGGGGCCAACGTCCTGACTTTC; cdr3_aa: CASRLSGAGANVLTF
v_call: TRBV20-1; j_call: TRBJ2-2; clone_size: -; d_call: -; cdr3_nt: TGCAGTGCTAGAGGCTACAGGGCGAACACCGGGGAGCTGTTTTTT; cdr3_aa: CSARGYRANTGELFF
v_call: TRBV3-1; j_call: TRBJ2-7; clone_size: -; d_call: -; cdr3_nt: TGTGCCAGCAGCCAAGATCTAACCGGGAGTACCTACGAGCAGTACTTC; cdr3_aa: CASSQDLTGSTYEQYF
v_call: TRBV20-1; j_call: TRBJ2-2; clone_size: -; d_call: -; cdr3_nt: TGCAGTGCTAGCGGTTCGGCTAACACCGGGGAGCTGTTTTTT; cdr3_aa: CSASGSANTGELFF
v_call: TRBV7-8; j_call: TRBJ2-5; clone_size: -; d_call: TRBD2; cdr3_nt: TGTGCCAGCAGCGAGCCCCCGCGCCTAGCGGGAAGAGAGACCCAGTACTTC; cdr3_aa: CASSEPPRLAGRETQYF
v_call: TRBV5-1; j_call: TRBJ2-7; clone_size: -; d_call: TRBD1; cdr3_nt: TGCGCCAGCAGCTTGGGTTCCGGGACAGGGGTTGACGAGCAGTACTTC; cdr3_aa: CASSLGSGTGVDEQYF
v_call: TRBV6-1; j_call: TRBJ1-2; clone_size: many; d_call: -; cdr3_nt: TGTGCCAGCAGTAACCATGCCTCCGGGGAAGTGGGAGGCTACACCTTC; cdr3_aa: CASSNHASGEVGGYTF
v_call: TRBV20-1; j_call: TRBJ2-3; clone_size: -; d_call: TRBD1; cdr3_nt: TGCAGTGCTAGAACGACAGGGGTTACAGATACGCAGTATTTT; cdr3_aa: CSARTTGVTDTQYF
v_call: TRBV24-1; j_call: TRBJ2-1; clone_size: many; d_call: -; cdr3_nt: TGTGCCACCAGTGATTTGGGGTTACAGTTCTTC; cdr3_aa: CATSDLGLQFF
v_call: TRBV7-2; j_call: TRBJ1-2; clone_size: many; d_call: -; cdr3_nt: TGTGCCAGCAGCTTAGAGTACCCCTTACGGTACACCTTC; cdr3_aa: CASSLEYPLRYTF
v_call: TRBV6-1; j_call: TRBJ2-7; clone_size: few; d_call: -; cdr3_nt: TGTGCCAGCAGTGTAACGGACACTTCCTACGAGCAGTACTTC; cdr3_aa: CASSVTDTSYEQYF
v_call: TRBV11-2; j_call: TRBJ2-2; clone_size: -; d_call: TRBD1; cdr3_nt: TGTGCCAACAGCCGAGGCGCCGGGACAGGAGACGGGGAGCTGTTTTTT; cdr3_aa: CANSRGAGTGDGELFF
v_call: TRBV6-2/TRBV6-3; j_call: TRBJ2-7; clone_size: -; d_call: -; cdr3_nt: TGTGCCAGCAGTCCCCTGAGCCGGAGGGAAACCTACAAGCAGTACTTC; cdr3_aa: CASSPLSRRETYKQYF
v_call: TRBV28; j_call: TRBJ1-3; clone_size: many; d_call: TRBD1; cdr3_nt: TGTGCCAGCAGTTTAGGGACAGCAATATCTGGAAACACCATATATTTT; cdr3_aa: CASSLGTAISGNTIYF
v_call: TRBV28; j_call: TRBJ1-2; clone_size: -; d_call: TRBD1; cdr3_nt: TGTGCCAGCAGTTTGGGGACAGGGGACAGCCCCTATGGCTACACCTTC; cdr3_aa: CASSLGTGDSPYGYTF
v_call: TRBV7-2; j_call: TRBJ1-1; clone_size: few; d_call: -; cdr3_nt: TGTGCCAGCAGCTTTTCTCTGAGGGGGACTGAAGCTTTCTTT; cdr3_aa: CASSFSLRGTEAFF
v_call: TRBV11-2; j_call: TRBJ2-2; clone_size: many; d_call: TRBD2; cdr3_nt: TGTGCCAGCAGCACGAGGACTAGCGGATACACCGGGGAGCTGTTTTTT; cdr3_aa: CASSTRTSGYTGELFF
v_call: TRBV24-1; j_call: TRBJ2-5; clone_size: many; d_call: TRBD2; cdr3_nt: TGTGCCACCAGGGCTAGCGGAACTGGAATCCAAGAGACCCAGTACTTC; cdr3_aa: CATRASGTGIQETQYF
v_call: TRBV29-1; j_call: TRBJ1-4; clone_size: -; d_call: -; cdr3_nt: TGCAGCGTTGGGGGGGCGCGAGGTGAAAAACTGTTTTTT; cdr3_aa: CSVGGARGEKLFF
v_call: TRBV15; j_call: TRBJ2-7; clone_size: few; d_call: -; cdr3_nt: TGTGCCACCAGCAGATCCCCGCTTCGGTCCGGCTCCTACGAGCAGTACTTC; cdr3_aa: CATSRSPLRSGSYEQYF
v_call: TRBV7-2; j_call: TRBJ2-3; clone_size: -; d_call: TRBD2; cdr3_nt: TGTGCCAGCAGCTCCAGACGCAGCGGGAGGAATCGGGGAGATACGCAGTATTTT; cdr3_aa: CASSSRRSGRNRGDTQYF
v_call: TRBV7-6; j_call: TRBJ2-7; clone_size: few; d_call: -; cdr3_nt: TGTGCCAGCAGCTTAGAGACTGGCTGGGGGGAGCAGTACTTC; cdr3_aa: CASSLETGWGEQYF
v_call: TRBV15; j_call: TRBJ1-2; clone_size: few; d_call: -; cdr3_nt: TGTGCCACCAGCAGAGTTGGGAGGGAAGACGGCTACACCTTC; cdr3_aa: CATSRVGREDGYTF
v_call: TRBV27; j_call: TRBJ1-2; clone_size: -; d_call: -; cdr3_nt: TGTGCCAGCAGTTTAGCCGCAGGGGCGATTAACTATGGCTACACCTTC; cdr3_aa: CASSLAAGAINYGYTF
v_call: TRBV2; j_call: TRBJ2-5; clone_size: many; d_call: -; cdr3_nt: TGTGCCAGCCTTACGCGACAGAAGACCCAGTACTTC; cdr3_aa: CASLTRQKTQYF
v_call: TRBV5-8; j_call: TRBJ2-2; clone_size: -; d_call: -; cdr3_nt: TGTGCCAGCAGCTTGCGGGACTGGAACACCGGGGAGCTGTTTTTT; cdr3_aa: CASSLRDWNTGELFF
v_call: TRBV11-1; j_call: TRBJ1-1; clone_size: many; d_call: TRBD1; cdr3_nt: TGTGCCAGCAGCCCAAGTTACCTCCGGACAGGGAGGTCTGAAGCTTTCTTT; cdr3_aa: CASSPSYLRTGRSEAFF
v_call: TRBV7-2; j_call: TRBJ2-7; clone_size: -; d_call: -; cdr3_nt: TGTGCCAGCAGCTTAGTGTCAGAGGACGAGCAGTACTTC; cdr3_aa: CASSLVSEDEQYF
v_call: TRBV2; j_call: TRBJ1-5; clone_size: few; d_call: TRBD1; cdr3_nt: TGTGCCAGCAGGGACAGGGTCAGCAATCAGCCCCAGCATTTT; cdr3_aa: CASRDRVSNQPQHF
v_call: TRBV7-9; j_call: TRBJ2-1; clone_size: few; d_call: TRBD2; cdr3_nt: TGTGCCAGCAGCTTAGCCCTAGGTTTTAGCGGGAGCGAGACTGAGCAGTTCTTC; cdr3_aa: CASSLALGFSGSETEQFF
v_call: TRBV27; j_call: TRBJ2-7; clone_size: few; d_call: -; cdr3_nt: TGTGCCAGCAGTCCCCGGGCCCTACTAGAGGTCGAGCAGTACTTC; cdr3_aa: CASSPRALLEVEQYF
v_call: TRBV5-1; j_call: TRBJ2-7; clone_size: -; d_call: TRBD2; cdr3_nt: TGCGCCAGCAGCCGAGAAAGGGGACTAGACTACGAGCAGTACTTC; cdr3_aa: CASSRERGLDYEQYF
v_call: TRBV28; j_call: TRBJ1-6; clone_size: many; d_call: -; cdr3_nt: TGTGCCAGCAGTACGGTGGATTCACCCCTCCACTTT; cdr3_aa: CASSTVDSPLHF
v_call: TRBV12-3/TRBV12-4; j_call: TRBJ1-2; clone_size: -; d_call: -; cdr3_nt: TGTGCCAGTCGCCTACAGGAATATCCACGTGGCTACACCTTC; cdr3_aa: CASRLQEYPRGYTF
v_call: TRBV2; j_call: TRBJ1-2; clone_size: -; d_call: -; cdr3_nt: TGTGCCAGCAGTGAAGCGGGACGGATCTATGGCTACACCTTC; cdr3_aa: CASSEAGRIYGYTF
v_call: TRBV2; j_call: TRBJ1-5; clone_size: many; d_call: -; cdr3_nt: TGTGCCAGCAGTGAATACCGCGCCCAGGGGAGGCAGCCCCAGCATTTT; cdr3_aa: CASSEYRAQGRQPQHF
v_call: TRBV7-8; j_call: TRBJ1-1; clone_size: few; d_call: -; cdr3_nt: TGTGCCAGCAGCCAAAGGGGAGGCCTGATGAACACTGAAGCTTTCTTT; cdr3_aa: CASSQRGGLMNTEAFF
v_call: TRBV20-1; j_call: TRBJ2-7; clone_size: many; d_call: TRBD2; cdr3_nt: TGCAGTGCTAGGCCGCGGGGGGACGACCCCTACGAGCAGTACTTC; cdr3_aa: CSARPRGDDPYEQYF
v_call: TRBV2; j_call: TRBJ2-5; clone_size: many; d_call: -; cdr3_nt: TGTGCCAGCAGTGGGGAACAGGGTGGTCAAGAGACCCAGTACTTC; cdr3_aa: CASSGEQGGQETQYF
v_call: TRBV6-5; j_call: TRBJ2-2; clone_size: -; d_call: -; cdr3_nt: TGTGCCAGCAGTTCCACGGGTAGTTCCGGGGAGCTGTTTTTT; cdr3_aa: CASSSTGSSGELFF